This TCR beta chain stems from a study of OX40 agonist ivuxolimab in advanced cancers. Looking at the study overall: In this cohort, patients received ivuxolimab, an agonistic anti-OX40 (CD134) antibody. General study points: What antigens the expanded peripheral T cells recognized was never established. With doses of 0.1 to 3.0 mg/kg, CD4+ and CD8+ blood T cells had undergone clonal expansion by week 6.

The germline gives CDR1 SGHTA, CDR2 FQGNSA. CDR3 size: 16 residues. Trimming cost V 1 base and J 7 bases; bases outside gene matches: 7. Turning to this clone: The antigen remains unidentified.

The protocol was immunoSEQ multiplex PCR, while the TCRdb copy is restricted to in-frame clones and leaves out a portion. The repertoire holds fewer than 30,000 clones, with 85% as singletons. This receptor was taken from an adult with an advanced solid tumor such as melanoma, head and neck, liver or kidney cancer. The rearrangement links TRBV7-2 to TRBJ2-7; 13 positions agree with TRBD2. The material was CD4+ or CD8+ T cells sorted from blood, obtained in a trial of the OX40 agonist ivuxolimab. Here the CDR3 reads CASSLVATSGRREQYF. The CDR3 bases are TGTGCCAGCAGCTTAGTAGCGACTAGCGGGAGGCGGGAGCAGTACTTC.